The present entry profiles one T cell receptor (beta chain) with its context. The antigen is undetermined. The primer mix had 60 Vbeta and 13 Jbeta primers. Original analysis: Unique TCR beta chains numbered around 75 million in a later analysis, with around 10 million shared. Some clones are missing from TCRdb's copy, which holds only in-frame ones; the method was immunoSEQ multiplex PCR. That table supplies the V and J calls and clone size; D and trimming were determined from the DNA. The sample contains roughly 100,000 clones, around 79% of which appear only once. This record comes from a study of cytomegalovirus exposure and HLA in healthy donors. Study-level information: Findings of an earlier analysis included 110 million or so unique TCR beta sequences from 180 million or so T cells.

Per germline, CDR1 SGDLS and CDR2 YYNGEE. V lost 2 bases and J 3 bases, leaving 11 bases between the germline ends. The CDR3 runs to 14 residues. Findings of the study overall: Among immune exposure information, only CMV serostatus was available. An analysis was carried out at a later point. It showed that HLA-associated TCR beta chains were more clonally expanded than equally common non-associated chains.

This chain links TRBV9 with TRBJ2-5, with a weak D call TRBD2 (6 bases). The sequence came from a man between 45 and 60 years old in good health and CMV-seropositive. Sequencing was done on a sample of PBMCs. In nucleotides, the CDR3 is TGTGCCAGCAGCGTCGGAGTAGCGGAAGAGACCCAGTACTTC. Translation: CASSVGVAEETQYF.